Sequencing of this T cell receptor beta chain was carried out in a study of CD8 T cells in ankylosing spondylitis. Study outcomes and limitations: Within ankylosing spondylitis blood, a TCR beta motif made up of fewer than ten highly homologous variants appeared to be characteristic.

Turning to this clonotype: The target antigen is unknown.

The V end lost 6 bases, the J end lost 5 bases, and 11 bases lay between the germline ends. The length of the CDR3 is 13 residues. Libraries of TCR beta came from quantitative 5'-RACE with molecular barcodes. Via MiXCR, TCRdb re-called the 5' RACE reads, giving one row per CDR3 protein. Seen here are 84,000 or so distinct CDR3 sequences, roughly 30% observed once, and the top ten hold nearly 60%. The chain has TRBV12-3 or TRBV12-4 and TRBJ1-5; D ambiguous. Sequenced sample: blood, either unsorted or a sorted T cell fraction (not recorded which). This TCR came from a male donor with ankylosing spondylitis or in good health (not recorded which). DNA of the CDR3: TGTGCCAGCAGCTCCGACGGATATCAGCCCCAGCATTTT. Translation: CASSSDGYQPQHF.